The 15 T cell receptor beta chains presented below share a single source sample, sequenced in a study of post-analysis software for immune sequencing data. Study-wide points: Controls showed lower frequencies than patients for a few TRBV segments, and TRBV5-6, TRBV5-1 and TRBV20-1 were among these.

These receptors' antigens are unknown. Libraries were made from TCR beta cDNA, and they carried unique molecular identifiers. MiXCR was run by TCRdb on the PCR reads, yielding one entry per CDR3 protein. The sample includes just over 250,000 distinct CDR3 sequences, 36% seen only once; the top ten take 4% to 5.5%. Material: blood. The receptors were gathered from a girl aged 10-17 years with multiple sclerosis.

The chain has TRBV4-1 and TRBJ2-5; D assignment may be TRBD1 or TRBD2 (6 bases each). The J call is in doubt because the DNA end fits TRBJ2-7 better. The CDR3 sequence is 16 residues long. CDR1 is MGHRA, CDR2 YSYEKL, per germline. CDR3 bases: TGCGCCAGCAGCCAAGATCCCGGGGGCGCTATGGGCGAGCAGTACTTC. This translates into CASSQDPGGAMGEQYF.

This clonotype has only a few counts. This CDR3 is CASSPQGTNYGYTF. The CDR3 DNA is TGTGCCAGCTCACCACAGGGAACTAACTATGGCTACACCTTC. This rearrangement joins TRBV18 to TRBJ1-2; D remains ambiguous. The CDR3 consists of 14 residues. V lost 1 base and J 0 bases, leaving 6 bases between the germline ends. Per the germline V gene, CDR1 is KGHSH and CDR2 is LQKENI.

This clonotype was seen only a few times. The rearrangement joins TRBV12-3 or TRBV12-4 to TRBJ2-1, with 8 bases aligning to TRBD2. The CDR3 spans 13 residues. V gave up 1 base and J gave up 15 bases; unmatched junction bases: 8. CDR3 protein: CASSLEGLANRFF. CDR3 sequence (DNA): TGTGCCAGCAGTTTAGAAGGACTAGCAAACAGGTTCTTC.

In this sample, this clonotype turned up a few times. The V gene is TRBV5-1, the J gene TRBJ1-4, with D possibly being TRBD1 (5 bases). Trimming took off 7 bases at V and 6 bases at J, with 19 bases between the two ends. The CDR3 is 15 amino acids. Per germline, CDR1 SGHRS and CDR2 YFSETQ. CDR3 coding DNA: TGCGCCAGCGGCGAAGCCGGGACGCTTCATGAAAAACTGTTTTTT. This translates into CASGEAGTLHEKLFF.

This chain joins TRBV30 and TRBJ2-1; D is unclear. The CDR3 length is 13 residues. Per germline, CDR1 GTSNPN and CDR2 SVGIG (reference sequence). Trimming took 8 bases from V and 0 from J, leaving 11 bases between them. Here the CDR3 DNA reads TGTGCCGGGGTACCGAGCTCCTACAATGAGCAGTTCTTC. This translates into CAGVPSSYNEQFF.

The chain uses TRBV7-2 and TRBJ1-5; tentative D call: TRBD1 (6 bases). CDR1 is SGHTA and CDR2 is FQGNSA in the germline V gene. The CDR3 length is 15 residues. The ends were cut back, 5 bases at V and 2 bases at J, with 13 bases in the middle. CDR3: CASSREGGGNQPQHF. The CDR3, as DNA: TGTGCCAGCAGCCGAGAGGGGGGAGGCAATCAGCCCCAGCATTTT.

The rearrangement joins TRBV7-9 to TRBJ2-2, with 9 bases lining up with TRBD1. The CDR3 covers 15 residues. V shed 5 bases and J 6 bases; nucleotides not matched to a gene: 7. Per the germline V gene, CDR1 is SEHNR and CDR2 is FQNEAQ (reference sequence). The CDR3 spells CASSMGTGNPGELFF. CDR3 coding DNA: TGTGCCAGCAGCATGGGGACAGGGAATCCCGGGGAGCTGTTTTTT. The full variable domain, in which reference TRBV7-9 and TRBJ2-2 provide the parts outside the CDR3, is DTGVSQNPRHKITKRGQNVTFRCDPISEHNRLYWYRQTLGQGPEFLTYFQNEAQLEKSRLLSDRFSAERPKGSFSTLEIQRTEQGDSAMYLCASSMGTGNPGELFFGEGSRLTVL.

This clonotype was seen at least ten times. This chain joins TRBV5-1 and TRBJ2-7, with 11 nucleotides matching TRBD2. Germline V gene data show CDR1 as SGHRS and CDR2 as YFSETQ. The V and J ends lost 0 bases and 3 bases, in that order; junction bases with no gene match: 5. CDR3 size: 16 residues. The CDR3 nucleotides are TGCGCCAGCAGCTTGGGTGGGACTAGCGGATACTACGAGCAGTACTTC. It encodes CASSLGGTSGYYEQYF.

This clonotype occurred once. Being one base from a much bigger clone, this may be a read error. The chain has TRBV3-1 and TRBJ1-6; D might be TRBD1 (5 bases). Germline V gene lookup returns CDR1 LGHDT and CDR2 YNNKEL (reference sequence). Trimming took off 1 base at V and 9 bases at J, with 10 bases between the two ends. The CDR3 extends over 14 amino acids. CDR3 sequence (DNA): TGTGCCAGCAGCCAAGGGGACGGACGTTCACCCCTCCACTTT. It yields the protein CASSQGDGRSPLHF.

The sample holds a few counts of this clonotype. Germline is not matched at one junction end, which may reflect a read error. As DNA, the CDR3 is TGCAGGGCTAAAGACAGCCAAAAACTGTTTTTT. Amino acids: CRAKDSQKLFF. The gene calls are TRBV20-1 and TRBJ1-4, with a possible D match to TRBD1 (5 bases). CDR1 and CDR2 from the germline V gene are DFQATT and SNEGSKA (reference sequence). CDR3 length: 11 residues.

This clonotype was seen at least ten times. The V and J genes are TRBV20-1 and TRBJ2-7; D gene unclear. Between the trimmed V and J ends, which lost 3 bases and 3 bases, there was a span of 12 bases. The CDR3 has 13 amino acids. Germline assignment: CDR1 DFQATT and CDR2 SNEGSKA (reference sequence). CDR3 residues: CSARADGFYEQYF. CDR3 bases: TGCAGTGCTAGGGCCGACGGTTTCTACGAGCAGTACTTC.

Note on this clonotype: A much larger clone sits a single nucleotide away, making a read error possible. This is likely a read error, given that the CDR3 carries no conserved phenylalanine or tryptophan at its end. The CDR3 reads CASSLVGVPSSTDTQYS. CDR3 coding DNA: TGTGCCAGCAGTTTAGTGGGAGTCCCATCTAGCACAGATACGCAGTATTCT. This sequence joins TRBV12-3 or TRBV12-4 and TRBJ2-3, with D possibly matching TRBD2 (5 bases). V lost 1 base to trimming and J lost 0 bases, with 14 bases between them. The CDR3 is made up of 17 amino acids.

This clonotype was picked up many times. The chain carries TRBV12-3 or TRBV12-4 and TRBJ1-1; TRBD1 is a possible D gene (5 bases). The CDR3 totals 11 residues. The V gene lost 2 bases and the J gene lost 12 bases, with 10 bases spanning the gap. In nucleotides, the CDR3 is TGTGCCAGCAGTTTACAGGGAGATTCTTTCTTT. Translation gives CASSLQGDSFF.

This clonotype was recorded at least ten times. The chain uses TRBV5-1 and TRBJ2-5; 13 bases align to TRBD2. Trimming at V came to 1 base and at J to 1 base, leaving 7 bases not matched to a gene. CDR3 length equals 18 residues. The germline gives CDR1 SGHRS, CDR2 YFSETQ. For the CDR3, the DNA is TGCGCCAGCAGCTTGAGGAGGACTAGCGGGGGATTCCAAGAGACCCAGTACTTC. Its translation is CASSLRRTSGGFQETQYF.

This clonotype was counted ten times or more. This chain uses TRBV12-5 with TRBJ2-3; 10 nucleotides match TRBD2. This CDR3 region has 16 residues. The junction had 1 base not matched to a gene; V was cut back by 0 bases and J by 1 base. Germline V gives CDR1 LGHNT, CDR2 FRNRAP. CDR3 sequence (DNA): TGTGCTAGTGGTTTGGTCACTAGCGGGGGCACAGATACGCAGTATTTT. Its protein is CASGLVTSGGTDTQYF.